Below are 5 T cell receptor beta chains sequenced from a single sample in a study of shared clonotypes between healthy human individuals (dated by TCRdb to the early 2020s). Library preparation employed the immunoSEQ multiplex PCR assay. Entries here come from immuneACCESS through TCRdb and include only in-frame sequences with V and J called. Some clones fail to appear in such tables; in the studies checked, an unresolved V gene covers under half of the shortfall, and the cause of the remainder is unknown. The sample table contains approximately 1,500,000 clones; only one count was recorded for around 95% of them. The leading ten clones occupy roughly 1.1% of the sample. Sample: naive CD4+ T cells sorted from blood. The sample's cell subset or site, from its label and the paper: CD45RA+ positively selected. Receptors were obtained from a man in his thirties or forties in good health.

This chain connects TRBV19 to TRBJ1-5; 7 nucleotides line up with TRBD1. The ends lost 6 bases at V and 4 bases at J; junction bases unmatched: 9. CDR1 is LNHDA and CDR2 is SQIVND in the germline V gene (reference sequence). The CDR3 consists of 15 residues. The CDR3 here is CASSTEGARNQPQHF. The CDR3 DNA reads as TGTGCCAGTAGCACAGAGGGGGCTCGGAATCAGCCCCAGCATTTT.

The chain employs TRBV6-1 and TRBJ2-3, with D unresolved. V lost 5 bases and J 5 bases, leaving 8 bases between the germline ends. CDR1 is MNHNS, CDR2 SASEGT, per germline. The CDR3 loop spans 12 amino acids. CDR3 residues: CASSRLQDTQYF. The CDR3 nucleotides read TGTGCCAGCAGTCGACTGCAAGATACGCAGTATTTT.

This chain uses TRBV28 with TRBJ2-7, with 7 bases fitting TRBD1. The ends lost 2 bases at V and 0 bases at J; junction bases unmatched: 10. CDR3 length equals 17 residues. Germline V gives CDR1 MDHEN, CDR2 SYDVKM. The CDR3 loop reads CASSLRRTGLSSYEQYF. As DNA, the CDR3 is TGTGCCAGCAGTTTACGTCGGACAGGCCTGAGCTCCTACGAGCAGTACTTC.

The chain has TRBV12-5 and TRBJ2-2; D remains ambiguous. The V gene lost 5 bases and the J gene lost 6 bases, with 13 bases spanning the gap. CDR3 size: 14 residues. Germline CDR1 is LGHNT and CDR2 is FRNRAP. CDR3 loop: CASGPGSLPGELFF. In nucleotides, the CDR3 is TGTGCTAGTGGTCCGGGTAGTCTCCCCGGGGAGCTGTTTTTT.

The chain combines TRBV14 with TRBJ2-1; D not certain. Germline V gene data show CDR1 as SGHDN and CDR2 as FVKESK. V was pared by 4 bases and J by 6 bases, with 10 bases between. This CDR3 comprises 13 residues. The CDR3 protein is CASSLGSVNEQFF. DNA of the CDR3: TGTGCCAGCAGCCTAGGTTCGGTCAATGAGCAGTTCTTC.